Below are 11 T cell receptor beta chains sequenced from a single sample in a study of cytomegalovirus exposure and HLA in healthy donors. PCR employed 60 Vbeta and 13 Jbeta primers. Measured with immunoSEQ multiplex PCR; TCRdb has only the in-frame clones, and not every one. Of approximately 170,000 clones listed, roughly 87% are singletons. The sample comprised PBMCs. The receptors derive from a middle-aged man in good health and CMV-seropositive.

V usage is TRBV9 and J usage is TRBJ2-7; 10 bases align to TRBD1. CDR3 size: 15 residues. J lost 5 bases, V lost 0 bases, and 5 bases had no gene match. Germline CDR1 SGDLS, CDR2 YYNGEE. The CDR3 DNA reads TGTGCCAGCAGCGTAGGACAGGGGGCGATTGACGAGCAGTACTTC. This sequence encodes CASSVGQGAIDEQYF.

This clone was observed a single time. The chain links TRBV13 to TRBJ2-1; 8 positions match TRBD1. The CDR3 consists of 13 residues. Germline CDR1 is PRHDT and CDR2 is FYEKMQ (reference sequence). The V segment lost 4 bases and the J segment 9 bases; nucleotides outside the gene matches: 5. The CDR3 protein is CASSSRGLGEQFF. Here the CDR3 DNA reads TGTGCCAGCAGCTCCAGGGGGCTGGGTGAGCAGTTCTTC.

DNA for the CDR3: TGTGCCAGCAGTTTAGTCAGGGGTTACGAGCAGTACTTC. Protein sequence: CASSLVRGYEQYF. The gene calls are TRBV28 and TRBJ2-7, with TRBD1 as a possible D gene (6 bases). CDR1 MDHEN and CDR2 SYDVKM come from the germline V gene. This CDR3 spans 13 amino acids. V lost 2 bases to trimming and J lost 4 bases, with 9 bases between them.

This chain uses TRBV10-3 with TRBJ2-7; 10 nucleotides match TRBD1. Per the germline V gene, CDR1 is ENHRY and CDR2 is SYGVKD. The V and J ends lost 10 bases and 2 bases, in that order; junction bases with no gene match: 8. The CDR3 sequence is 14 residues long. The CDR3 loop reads CASYNGTGAYEQYF. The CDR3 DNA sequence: TGTGCCAGTTACAACGGGACAGGGGCCTACGAGCAGTACTTC.

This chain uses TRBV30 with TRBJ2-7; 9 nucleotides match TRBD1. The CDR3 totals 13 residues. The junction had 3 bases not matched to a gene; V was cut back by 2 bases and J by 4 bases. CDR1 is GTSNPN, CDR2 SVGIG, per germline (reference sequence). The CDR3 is CAWSKGQGYEQYF. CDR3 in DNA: TGTGCCTGGAGTAAAGGACAGGGGTACGAGCAGTACTTC.

The CDR3 DNA follows: TGTGCCAGCAGCCGATCCCCTACAACTAATGAAAAACTGTTTTTT. Its protein product is CASSRSPTTNEKLFF. This sequence joins TRBV14 and TRBJ1-4, with unresolved D. V lost 4 bases to trimming and J lost 0 bases, with 9 bases between them. This CDR3 is 15 amino acids long. CDR1 and CDR2 from the germline V gene are SGHDN and FVKESK.

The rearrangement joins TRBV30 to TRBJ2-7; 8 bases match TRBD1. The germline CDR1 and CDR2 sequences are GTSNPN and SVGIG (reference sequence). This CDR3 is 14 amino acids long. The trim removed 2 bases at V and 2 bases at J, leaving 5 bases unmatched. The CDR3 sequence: CAWSPGTGTYEQYF. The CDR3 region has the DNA TGTGCCTGGAGTCCAGGGACAGGCACCTACGAGCAGTACTTC.

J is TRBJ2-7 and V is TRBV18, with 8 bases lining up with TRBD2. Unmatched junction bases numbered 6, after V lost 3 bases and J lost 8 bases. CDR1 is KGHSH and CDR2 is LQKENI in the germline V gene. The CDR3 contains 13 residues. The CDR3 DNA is TGTGCCAGCTCACCGTCCGGGGGGGGTCAGCAGTACTTC. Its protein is CASSPSGGGQQYF.

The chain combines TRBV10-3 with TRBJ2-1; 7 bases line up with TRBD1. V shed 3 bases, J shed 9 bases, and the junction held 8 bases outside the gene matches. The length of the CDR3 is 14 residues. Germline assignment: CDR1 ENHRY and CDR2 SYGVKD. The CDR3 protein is CAISDFDRATEQFF. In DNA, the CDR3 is TGTGCCATCAGTGATTTCGACAGGGCGACTGAGCAGTTCTTC.

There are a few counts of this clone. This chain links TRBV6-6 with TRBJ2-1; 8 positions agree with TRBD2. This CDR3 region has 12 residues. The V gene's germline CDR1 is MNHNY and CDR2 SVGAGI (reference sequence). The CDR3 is CVGGGRPNEQFF. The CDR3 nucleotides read TGTGTCGGGGGGGGGCGCCCAAATGAGCAGTTCTTC.

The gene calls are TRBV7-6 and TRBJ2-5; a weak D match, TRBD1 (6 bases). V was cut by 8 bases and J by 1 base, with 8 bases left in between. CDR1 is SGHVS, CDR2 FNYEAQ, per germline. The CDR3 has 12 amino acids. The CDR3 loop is CASGRGQETQYF. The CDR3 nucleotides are TGTGCCAGCGGCAGGGGCCAAGAGACCCAGTACTTC.